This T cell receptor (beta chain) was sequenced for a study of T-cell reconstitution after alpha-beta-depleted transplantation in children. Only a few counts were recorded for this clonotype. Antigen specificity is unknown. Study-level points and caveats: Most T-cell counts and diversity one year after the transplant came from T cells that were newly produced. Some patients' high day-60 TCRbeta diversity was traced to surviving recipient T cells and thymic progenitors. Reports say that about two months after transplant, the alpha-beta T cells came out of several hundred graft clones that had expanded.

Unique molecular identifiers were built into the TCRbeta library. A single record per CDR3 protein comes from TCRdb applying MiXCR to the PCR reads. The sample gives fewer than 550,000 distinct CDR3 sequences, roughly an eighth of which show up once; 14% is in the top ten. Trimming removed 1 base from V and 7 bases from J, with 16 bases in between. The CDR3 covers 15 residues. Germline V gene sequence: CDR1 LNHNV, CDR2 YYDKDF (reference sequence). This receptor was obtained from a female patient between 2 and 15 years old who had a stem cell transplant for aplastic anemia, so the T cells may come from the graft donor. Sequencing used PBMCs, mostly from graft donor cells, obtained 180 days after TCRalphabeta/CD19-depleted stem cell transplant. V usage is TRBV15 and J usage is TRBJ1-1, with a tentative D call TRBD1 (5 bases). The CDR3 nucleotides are TGTGCCACCAGCAGAGTCGTCGACAGCCGAGATGAAGCTTTCTTT. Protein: CATSRVVDSRDEAFF. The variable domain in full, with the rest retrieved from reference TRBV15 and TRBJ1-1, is DAMVIQNPRYQVTQFGKPVTLSCSQTLNHNVMYWYQQKSSQAPKLLFHYYDKDFNNEADTPDNFQSRRPNTSFCFLDIRSPGLGDTAMYLCATSRVVDSRDEAFFGQGTRLTVV.